This T cell receptor beta chain was identified during a study of T cell responses to AZD1222 COVID-19 vaccine. Findings and caveats of the study: Across spike, vaccine-associated CD4 TCRs were found, dominant at 160-218 and 743-854. Most donors were white British and more were female, and clonal diversity was possibly underestimated.

Germline V gives CDR1 SGHTA, CDR2 FQGTGA. This CDR3 is 14 amino acids long. V was clipped by 5 bases and J by 1 base, with 10 bases between them. Details on this clone: The antigen remains undetermined.

Pooling of second doses given at about 4 or about 12 weeks was done. Clones were sequenced by immunoSEQ multiplex PCR, and TCRdb holds only the in-frame ones, with some missing. The data show nearly 35,000 clones, approximately 80% seen once. Sequenced material: peripheral blood, taken 28 days after the second AZD1222 dose. This chain links TRBV7-3 with TRBJ2-3; D ambiguous. This TCR came from an adult who received the AZD1222 COVID-19 vaccine. The CDR3, as DNA: TGTGCCAGCAGCGATCCGGGCCGCACAGATACGCAGTATTTT. Its protein is CASSDPGRTDTQYF.